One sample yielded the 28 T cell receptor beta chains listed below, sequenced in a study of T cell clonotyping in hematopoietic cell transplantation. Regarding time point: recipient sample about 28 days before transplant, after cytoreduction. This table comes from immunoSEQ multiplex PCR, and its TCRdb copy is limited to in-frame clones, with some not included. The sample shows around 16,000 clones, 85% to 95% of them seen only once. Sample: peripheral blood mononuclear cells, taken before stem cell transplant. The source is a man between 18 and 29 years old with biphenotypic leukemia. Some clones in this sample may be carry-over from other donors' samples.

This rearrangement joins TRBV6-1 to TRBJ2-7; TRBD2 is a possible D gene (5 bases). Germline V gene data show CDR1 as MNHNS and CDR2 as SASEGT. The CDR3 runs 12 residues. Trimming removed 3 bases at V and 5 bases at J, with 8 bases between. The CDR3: CASSEIGNEQYF. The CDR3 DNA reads TGTGCCAGCAGTGAGATCGGGAACGAGCAGTACTTC.

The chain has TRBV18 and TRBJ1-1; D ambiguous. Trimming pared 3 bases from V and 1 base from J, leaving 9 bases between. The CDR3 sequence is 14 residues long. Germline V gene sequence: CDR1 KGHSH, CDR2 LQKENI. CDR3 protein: CASSPSAKNTEAFF. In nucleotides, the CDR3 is TGTGCCAGCTCACCGTCAGCCAAGAACACTGAAGCTTTCTTT.

The CDR3 spells CASSSSRGGNTEAFF. Written as DNA, the CDR3 is TGTGCCAGCAGCTCATCCCGGGGGGGCAACACTGAAGCTTTCTTT. The chain carries TRBV7-9 and TRBJ1-1; weak D call: TRBD1 (6 bases). CDR1 SEHNR and CDR2 FQNEAQ come from the germline V gene (reference sequence). The V end was cut by 4 bases, the J end by 2 bases, with 14 bases between. The CDR3 contains 15 residues.

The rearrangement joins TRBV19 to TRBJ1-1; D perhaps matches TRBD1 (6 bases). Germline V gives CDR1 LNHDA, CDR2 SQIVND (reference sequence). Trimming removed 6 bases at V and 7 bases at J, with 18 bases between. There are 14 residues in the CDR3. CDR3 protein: CASSRQVLGGEAFF. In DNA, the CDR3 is TGTGCCAGTAGCCGACAGGTACTCGGTGGTGAAGCTTTCTTT.

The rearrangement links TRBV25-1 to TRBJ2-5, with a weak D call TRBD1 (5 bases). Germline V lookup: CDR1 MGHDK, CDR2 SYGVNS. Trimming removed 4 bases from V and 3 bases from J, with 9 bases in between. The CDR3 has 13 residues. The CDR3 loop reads CASSGQPKETQYF. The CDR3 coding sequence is TGTGCCAGCAGTGGACAGCCGAAAGAGACCCAGTACTTC. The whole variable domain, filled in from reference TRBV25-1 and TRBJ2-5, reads EADIYQTPRYLVIGTGKKITLECSQTMGHDKMYWYQQDPGMELHLIHYSYGVNSTEKGDLSSESTVSRIRTEHFPLTLESARPSHTSQYLCASSGQPKETQYFGPGTRLLVL.

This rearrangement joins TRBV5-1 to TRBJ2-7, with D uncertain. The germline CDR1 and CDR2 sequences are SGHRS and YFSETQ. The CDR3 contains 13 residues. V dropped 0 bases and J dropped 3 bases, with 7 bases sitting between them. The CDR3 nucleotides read TGCGCCAGCAGCTTGGCCTTACTCTACGAGCAGTACTTC. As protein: CASSLALLYEQYF.

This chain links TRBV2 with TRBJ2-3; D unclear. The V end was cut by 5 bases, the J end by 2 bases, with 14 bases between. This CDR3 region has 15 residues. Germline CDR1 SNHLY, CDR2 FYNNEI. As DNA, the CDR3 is TGTGCCAGCAGTAAACGGCCCCCCCCCACAGATACGCAGTATTTT. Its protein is CASSKRPPPTDTQYF. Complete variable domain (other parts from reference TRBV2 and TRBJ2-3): EPEVTQTPSHQVTQMGQEVILRCVPISNHLYFYWYRQILGQKVEFLVSFYNNEISEKSEIFDDQFSVERPDGSNFTLKIRSTKLEDSAMYFCASSKRPPPTDTQYFGPGTRLTVL.

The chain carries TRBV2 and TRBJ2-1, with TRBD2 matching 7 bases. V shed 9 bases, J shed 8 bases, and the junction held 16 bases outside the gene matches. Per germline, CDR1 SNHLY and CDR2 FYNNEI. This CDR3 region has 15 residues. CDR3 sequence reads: CASNRVLAAFYEQFF. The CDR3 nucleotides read TGTGCCAGTAACCGGGTGCTAGCGGCCTTCTATGAGCAGTTCTTC.

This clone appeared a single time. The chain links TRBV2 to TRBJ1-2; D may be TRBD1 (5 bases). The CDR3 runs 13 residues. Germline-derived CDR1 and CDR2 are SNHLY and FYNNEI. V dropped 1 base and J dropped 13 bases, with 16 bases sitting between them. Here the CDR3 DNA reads TGTGCCAGCAGTGAAGTGGGCGTAGGGGAAGTCACCTTC. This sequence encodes CASSEVGVGEVTF.

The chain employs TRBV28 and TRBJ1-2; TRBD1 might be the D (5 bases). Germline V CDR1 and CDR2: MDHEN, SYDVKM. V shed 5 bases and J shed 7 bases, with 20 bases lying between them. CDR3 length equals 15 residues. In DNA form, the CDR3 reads TGTGCCAGCAGTCCCCCGGCGATAGGGGACCTTGGCTACACCTTC. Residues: CASSPPAIGDLGYTF.

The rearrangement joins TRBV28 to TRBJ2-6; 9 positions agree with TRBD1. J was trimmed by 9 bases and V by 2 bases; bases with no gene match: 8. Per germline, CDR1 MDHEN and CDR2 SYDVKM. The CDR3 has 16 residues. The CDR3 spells CASSLPTGGANNVLTF. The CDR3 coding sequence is TGTGCCAGCAGTTTACCTACAGGGGGCGCAAACAACGTCCTGACTTTC.

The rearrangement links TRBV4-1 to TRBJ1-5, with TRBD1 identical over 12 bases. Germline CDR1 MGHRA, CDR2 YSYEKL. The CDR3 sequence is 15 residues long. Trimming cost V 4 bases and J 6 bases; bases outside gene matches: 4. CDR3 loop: CASSRGQGASQPQHF. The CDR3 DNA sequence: TGCGCCAGCAGCCGGGGACAGGGGGCAAGTCAGCCCCAGCATTTT.

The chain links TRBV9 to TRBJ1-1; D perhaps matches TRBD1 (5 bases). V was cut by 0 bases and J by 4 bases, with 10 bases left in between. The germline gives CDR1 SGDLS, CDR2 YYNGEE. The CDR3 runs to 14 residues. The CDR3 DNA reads TGTGCCAGCAGCGTAGACCAGGGTTCCACTGAAGCTTTCTTT. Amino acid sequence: CASSVDQGSTEAFF.

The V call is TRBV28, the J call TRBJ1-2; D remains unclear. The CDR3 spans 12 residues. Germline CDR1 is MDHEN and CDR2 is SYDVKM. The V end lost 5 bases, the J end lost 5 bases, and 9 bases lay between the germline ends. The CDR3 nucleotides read TGTGCCAGCAGTACCAGCCATTATGGCTACACCTTC. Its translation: CASSTSHYGYTF.

In nucleotides, the CDR3 is TGTGCCAGCAGCTTATCGATCACAGATACGCAGTATTTT. Translated: CASSLSITDTQYF. The rearrangement uses TRBV13 and TRBJ2-3; D unresolved. Per germline, CDR1 PRHDT and CDR2 FYEKMQ (reference sequence). There are 13 residues in the CDR3. The V end lost 2 bases, the J end lost 2 bases, and 5 bases lay between the germline ends.

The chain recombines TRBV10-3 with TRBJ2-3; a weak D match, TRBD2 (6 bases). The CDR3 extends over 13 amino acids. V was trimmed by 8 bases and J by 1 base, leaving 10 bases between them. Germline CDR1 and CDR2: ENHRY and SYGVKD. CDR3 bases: TGTGCCATCTTCTCGGGGGGCACAGATACGCAGTATTTT. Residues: CAIFSGGTDTQYF.

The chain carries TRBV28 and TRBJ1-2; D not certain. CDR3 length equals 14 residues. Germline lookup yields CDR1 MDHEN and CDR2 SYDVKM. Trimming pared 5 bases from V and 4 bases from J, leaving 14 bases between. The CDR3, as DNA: TGTGCCAGCAGTCCCAACTTGCGGAGCTATGGCTACACCTTC. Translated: CASSPNLRSYGYTF.

The CDR3 sequence is CASSLRGIIDTQYF. DNA of the CDR3: TGTGCCAGCAGCTTAAGGGGCATCATAGATACGCAGTATTTT. V is TRBV7-3 and J is TRBJ2-3; D possibly corresponds to TRBD1 (5 bases). The CDR3 contains 14 residues. Germline V gene sequence: CDR1 SGHTA, CDR2 FQGTGA. The V and J ends lost 1 base and 5 bases respectively, with 10 bases between them.

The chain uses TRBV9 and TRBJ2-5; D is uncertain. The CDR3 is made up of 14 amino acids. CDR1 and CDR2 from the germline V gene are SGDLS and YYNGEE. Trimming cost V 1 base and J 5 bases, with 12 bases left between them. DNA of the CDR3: TGTGCCAGCAGCGTACATGGTACGGTGGAGACCCAGTACTTC. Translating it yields CASSVHGTVETQYF.

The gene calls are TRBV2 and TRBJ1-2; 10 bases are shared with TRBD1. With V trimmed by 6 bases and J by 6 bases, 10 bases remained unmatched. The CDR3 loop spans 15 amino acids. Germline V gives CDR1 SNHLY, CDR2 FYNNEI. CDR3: CASSDGTGAYDGYTF. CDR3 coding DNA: TGTGCCAGCAGCGATGGGACAGGGGCCTACGATGGCTACACCTTC. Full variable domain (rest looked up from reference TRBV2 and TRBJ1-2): EPEVTQTPSHQVTQMGQEVILRCVPISNHLYFYWYRQILGQKVEFLVSFYNNEISEKSEIFDDQFSVERPDGSNFTLKIRSTKLEDSAMYFCASSDGTGAYDGYTFGSGTRLTVV.

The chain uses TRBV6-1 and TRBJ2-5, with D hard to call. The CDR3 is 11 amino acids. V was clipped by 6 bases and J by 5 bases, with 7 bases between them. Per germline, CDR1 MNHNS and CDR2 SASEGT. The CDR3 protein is CASRDPETQYF. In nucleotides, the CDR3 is TGTGCCAGCAGGGACCCCGAGACCCAGTACTTC.

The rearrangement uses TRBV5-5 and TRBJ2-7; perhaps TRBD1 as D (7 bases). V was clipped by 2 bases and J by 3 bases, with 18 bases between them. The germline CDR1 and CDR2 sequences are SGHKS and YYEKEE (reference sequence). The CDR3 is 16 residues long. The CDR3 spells CASSLGTVGGDYEQYF. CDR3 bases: TGTGCCAGCAGCTTAGGGACAGTTGGCGGGGACTACGAGCAGTACTTC. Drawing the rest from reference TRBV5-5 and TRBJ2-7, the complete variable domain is DAGVTQSPTHLIKTRGQQVTLRCSPISGHKSVSWYQQVLGQGPQFIFQYYEKEERGRGNFPDRFSARQFPNYSSELNVNALLLGDSALYLCASSLGTVGGDYEQYFGPGTRLTVT.

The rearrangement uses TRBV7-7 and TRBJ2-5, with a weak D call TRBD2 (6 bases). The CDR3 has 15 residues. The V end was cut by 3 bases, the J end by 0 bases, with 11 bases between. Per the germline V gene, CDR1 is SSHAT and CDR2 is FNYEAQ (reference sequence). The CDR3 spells CASSLGGTYQETQYF. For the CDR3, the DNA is TGTGCCAGCAGCTTGGGCGGGACGTACCAAGAGACCCAGTACTTC.

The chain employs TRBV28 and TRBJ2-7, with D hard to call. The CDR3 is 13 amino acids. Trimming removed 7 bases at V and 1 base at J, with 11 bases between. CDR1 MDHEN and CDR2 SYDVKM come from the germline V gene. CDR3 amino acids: CASTGTDSYEQYF. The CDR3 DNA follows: TGTGCCAGCACCGGAACAGATTCCTACGAGCAGTACTTC.

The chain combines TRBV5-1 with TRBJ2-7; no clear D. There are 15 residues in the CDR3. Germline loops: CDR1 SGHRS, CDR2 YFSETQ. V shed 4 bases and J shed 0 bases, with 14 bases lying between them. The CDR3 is CASSLDNAVSYEQYF. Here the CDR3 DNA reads TGCGCCAGCAGCCTCGATAATGCAGTCTCCTACGAGCAGTACTTC.

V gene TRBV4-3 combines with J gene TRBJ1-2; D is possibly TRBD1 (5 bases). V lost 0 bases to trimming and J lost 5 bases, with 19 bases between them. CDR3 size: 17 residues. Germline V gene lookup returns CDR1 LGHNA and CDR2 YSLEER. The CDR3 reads CASSQEMGQLRVYGYTF. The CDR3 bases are TGCGCCAGCAGCCAAGAGATGGGGCAGCTAAGAGTTTATGGCTACACCTTC.

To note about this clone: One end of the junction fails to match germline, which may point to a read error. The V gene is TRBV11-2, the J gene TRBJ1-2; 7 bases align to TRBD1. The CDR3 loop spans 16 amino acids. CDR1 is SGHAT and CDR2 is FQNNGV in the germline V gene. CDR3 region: CASSLGRSVGGRGYTF. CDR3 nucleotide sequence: TGTGCCAGCAGTTTAGGGAGGTCCGTAGGGGGCCGTGGCTACACCTTC.

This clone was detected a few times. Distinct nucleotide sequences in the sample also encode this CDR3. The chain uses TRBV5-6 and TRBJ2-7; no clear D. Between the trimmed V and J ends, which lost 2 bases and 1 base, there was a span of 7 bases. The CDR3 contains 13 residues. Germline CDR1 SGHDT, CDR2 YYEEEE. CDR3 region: CASSFGRSYEQYF. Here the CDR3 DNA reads TGTGCCAGCAGCTTCGGCAGATCCTACGAGCAGTACTTC.